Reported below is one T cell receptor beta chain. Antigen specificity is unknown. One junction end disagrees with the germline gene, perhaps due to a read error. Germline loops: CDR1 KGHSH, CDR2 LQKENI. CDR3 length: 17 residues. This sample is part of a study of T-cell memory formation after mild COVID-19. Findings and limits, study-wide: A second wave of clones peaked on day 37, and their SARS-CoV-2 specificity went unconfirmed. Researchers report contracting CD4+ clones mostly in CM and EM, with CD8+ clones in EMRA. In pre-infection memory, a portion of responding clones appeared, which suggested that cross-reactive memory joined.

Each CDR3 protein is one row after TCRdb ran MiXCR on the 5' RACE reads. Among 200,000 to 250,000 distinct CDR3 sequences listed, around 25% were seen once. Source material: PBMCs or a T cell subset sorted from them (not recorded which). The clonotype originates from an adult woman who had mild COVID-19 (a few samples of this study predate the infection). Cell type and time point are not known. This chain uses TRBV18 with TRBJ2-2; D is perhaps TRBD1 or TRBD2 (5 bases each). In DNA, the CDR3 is TGTGCCAGCACACCAACTCCTTCCGGGACGCCCTCCGAGGAGCTGTTTTTT. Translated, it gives CASTPTPSGTPSEELFF.